This T cell receptor (beta chain) is drawn from a study of T cell repertoires in cytomegalovirus infection. Study-level background: Recently identified HLA-C-restricted CMV epitopes and well-studied HLA-B-restricted CMV epitopes were used by the study. Public TCR beta signatures provided an indication of both CMV infection and a matching HLA type.

Study-level findings and limits: Predominance within the ex vivo response was attributable to HLA-C-restricted CMV-specific TCR beta clonotypes.

V was clipped by 2 bases and J by 2 bases, with 12 bases between them. This CDR3 has 15 amino acids. Germline CDR1 is SGHTA and CDR2 is FQGNSA. Using its own MiXCR run on the reads, TCRdb lists one record per CDR3 protein. The table has about 740,000 distinct CDR3 sequences, roughly 36% seen once. There are many counts of this clonotype. The antigen is not known. This receptor was identified in a human donor in good health (CMV status not recorded). Some clones in this sample may be carry-over from other donors' samples. V gene TRBV7-2 combines with J gene TRBJ2-5, with D maybe TRBD1 (6 bases). The sequenced sample was cultured PBMCs, obtained from culture after CMV antigen stimulation. The CDR3 coding sequence is TGTGCCAGCAGCTTATTTGGTGGACAGCAAGAGACCCAGTACTTC. Translation gives CASSLFGGQQETQYF.